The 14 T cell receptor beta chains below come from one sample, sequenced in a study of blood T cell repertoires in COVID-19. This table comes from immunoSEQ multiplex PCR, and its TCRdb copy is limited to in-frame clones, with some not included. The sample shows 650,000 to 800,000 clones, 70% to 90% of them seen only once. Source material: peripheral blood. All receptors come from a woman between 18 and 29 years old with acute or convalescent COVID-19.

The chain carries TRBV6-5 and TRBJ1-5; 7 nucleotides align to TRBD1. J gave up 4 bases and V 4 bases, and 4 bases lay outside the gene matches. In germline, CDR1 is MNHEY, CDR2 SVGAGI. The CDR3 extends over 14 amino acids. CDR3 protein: CASSSYRGNQPQHF. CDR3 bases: TGTGCCAGCAGTTCTTACAGGGGAAATCAGCCCCAGCATTTT.

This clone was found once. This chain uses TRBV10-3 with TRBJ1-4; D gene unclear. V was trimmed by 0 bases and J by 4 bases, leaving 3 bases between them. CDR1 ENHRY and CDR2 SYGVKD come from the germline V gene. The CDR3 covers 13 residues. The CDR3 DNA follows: TGTGCCATCAGTGAGTCCCGTAATGAAAAACTGTTTTTT. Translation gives CAISESRNEKLFF.

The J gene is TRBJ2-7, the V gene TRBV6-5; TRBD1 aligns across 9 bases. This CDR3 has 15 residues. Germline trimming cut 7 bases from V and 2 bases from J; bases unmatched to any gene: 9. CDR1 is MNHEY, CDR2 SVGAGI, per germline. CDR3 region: CASMIGDRVTYEQYF. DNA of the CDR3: TGTGCCAGCATGATCGGGGACAGGGTAACCTACGAGCAGTACTTC.

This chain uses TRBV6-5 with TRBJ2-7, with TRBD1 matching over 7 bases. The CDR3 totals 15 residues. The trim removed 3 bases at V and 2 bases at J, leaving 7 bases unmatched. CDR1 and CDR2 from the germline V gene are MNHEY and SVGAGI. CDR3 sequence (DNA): TGTGCCAGCAGTTATTCCGGGACAGCAACCTACGAGCAGTACTTC. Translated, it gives CASSYSGTATYEQYF.

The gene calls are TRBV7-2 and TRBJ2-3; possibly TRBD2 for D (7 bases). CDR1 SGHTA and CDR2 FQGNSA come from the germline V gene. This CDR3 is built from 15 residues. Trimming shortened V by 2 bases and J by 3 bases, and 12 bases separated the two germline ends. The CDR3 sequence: CASSLTAGTTDTQYF. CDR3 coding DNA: TGTGCCAGCAGCTTAACAGCGGGGACAACAGATACGCAGTATTTT.

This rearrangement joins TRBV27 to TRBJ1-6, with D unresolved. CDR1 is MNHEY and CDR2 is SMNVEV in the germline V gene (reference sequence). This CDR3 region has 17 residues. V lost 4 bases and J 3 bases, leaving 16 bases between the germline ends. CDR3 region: CASSSSRRTDYNSPLHF. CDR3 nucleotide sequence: TGTGCCAGCAGTTCCTCCAGGCGAACGGACTATAATTCACCCCTCCACTTT.

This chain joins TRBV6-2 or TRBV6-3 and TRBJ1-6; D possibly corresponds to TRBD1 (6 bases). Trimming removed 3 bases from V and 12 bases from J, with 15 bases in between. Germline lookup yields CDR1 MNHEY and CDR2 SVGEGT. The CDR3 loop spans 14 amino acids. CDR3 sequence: CASSYPAGVGPLHF. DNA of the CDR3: TGTGCCAGCAGTTATCCAGCAGGGGTCGGACCCCTCCACTTT.

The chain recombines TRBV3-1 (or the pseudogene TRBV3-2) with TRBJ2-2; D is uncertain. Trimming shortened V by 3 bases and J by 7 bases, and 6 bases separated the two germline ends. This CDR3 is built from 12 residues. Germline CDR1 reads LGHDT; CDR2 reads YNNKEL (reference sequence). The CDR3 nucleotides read TGTGCCAGCAGCCAGAGTGTCGGGGAGCTGTTTTTT. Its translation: CASSQSVGELFF.

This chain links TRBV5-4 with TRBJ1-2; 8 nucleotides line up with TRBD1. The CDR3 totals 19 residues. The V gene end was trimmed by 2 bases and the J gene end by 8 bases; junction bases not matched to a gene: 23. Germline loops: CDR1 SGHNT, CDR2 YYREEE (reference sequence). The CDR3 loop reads CASSFPPAAAGGGELGYTF. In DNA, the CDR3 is TGTGCCAGCAGCTTTCCCCCCGCAGCGGCAGGGGGCGGTGAGTTGGGCTACACCTTC.

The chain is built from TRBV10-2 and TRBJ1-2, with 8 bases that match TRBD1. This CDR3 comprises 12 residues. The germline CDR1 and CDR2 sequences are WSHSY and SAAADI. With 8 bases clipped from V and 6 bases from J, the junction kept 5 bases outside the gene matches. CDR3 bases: TGCGCCAGCGCCCAGACAGGGGATGGCTACACCTTC. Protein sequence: CASAQTGDGYTF.

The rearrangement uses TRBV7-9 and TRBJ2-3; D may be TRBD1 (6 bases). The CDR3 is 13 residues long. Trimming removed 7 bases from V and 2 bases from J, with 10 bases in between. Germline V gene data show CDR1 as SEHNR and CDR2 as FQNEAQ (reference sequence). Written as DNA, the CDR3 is TGTGCCAGCACCCGGGACAACACAGATACGCAGTATTTT. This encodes CASTRDNTDTQYF.

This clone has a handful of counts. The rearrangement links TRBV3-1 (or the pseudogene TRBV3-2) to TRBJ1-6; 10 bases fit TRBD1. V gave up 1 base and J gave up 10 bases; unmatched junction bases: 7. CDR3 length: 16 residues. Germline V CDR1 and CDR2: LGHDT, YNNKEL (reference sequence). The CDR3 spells CASSQGGQGGGSPLHF. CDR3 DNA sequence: TGTGCCAGCAGCCAAGGAGGACAGGGGGGAGGATCACCCCTCCACTTT.

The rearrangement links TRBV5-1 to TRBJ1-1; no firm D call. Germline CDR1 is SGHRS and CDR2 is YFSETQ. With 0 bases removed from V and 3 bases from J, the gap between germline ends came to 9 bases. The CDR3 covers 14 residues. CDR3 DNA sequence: TGCGCCAGCAGCTTGGGACTCCTATACACTGAAGCTTTCTTT. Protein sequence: CASSLGLLYTEAFF.

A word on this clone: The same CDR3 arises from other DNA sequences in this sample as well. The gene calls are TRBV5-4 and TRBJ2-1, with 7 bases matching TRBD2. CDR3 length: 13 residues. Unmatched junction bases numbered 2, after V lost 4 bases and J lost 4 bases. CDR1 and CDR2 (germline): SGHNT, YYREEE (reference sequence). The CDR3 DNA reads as TGTGCCAGCAGCGGGGGGGGTTACAATGAGCAGTTCTTC. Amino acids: CASSGGGYNEQFF.